Listed here are 22 T cell receptor beta chains from one sample, sequenced in a study of T-cell memory formation after mild COVID-19. A single record per CDR3 protein comes from TCRdb applying MiXCR to the 5' RACE reads. This table has 150,000 or so distinct CDR3 sequences, around a tenth appearing once. Sequenced sample: PBMCs or a T cell subset sorted from them (not recorded which). These receptors originate from a man aged 18-30 years who had mild COVID-19 (a few samples of this study predate the infection). Cell type and time point are not known.

The chain employs TRBV29-1 and TRBJ1-4, with TRBD1 as a possible D gene (5 bases). The CDR3 has 14 residues. Trimming removed 7 bases at V and 0 bases at J, with 12 bases between. The germline CDR1 and CDR2 sequences are SQVTM and ANQGSEA. Here the CDR3 reads CSGRGAATNEKLFF. CDR3 coding DNA: TGCAGCGGCCGCGGGGCCGCAACTAATGAAAAACTGTTTTTT.

The chain uses TRBV10-3 and TRBJ2-5, with 10 bases fitting TRBD2. The V and J ends lost 5 bases and 5 bases, in that order; junction bases with no gene match: 11. This CDR3 has 16 residues. Germline lookup yields CDR1 ENHRY and CDR2 SYGVKD. The CDR3 DNA reads as TGTGCCATCAGTTCACAACTAGGACTAGCGGAGGAGACCCAGTACTTC. This sequence encodes CAISSQLGLAEETQYF.

This chain connects TRBV20-1 to TRBJ2-1, with 7 bases fitting TRBD1. The trim removed 7 bases at V and 0 bases at J, leaving 12 bases unmatched. Germline V gene lookup returns CDR1 DFQATT and CDR2 SNEGSKA (reference sequence). The CDR3 totals 16 residues. In nucleotides, the CDR3 is TGCAGTGTTCGGGACAGTTTACTTGGCTCCTACAATGAGCAGTTCTTC. Amino acids: CSVRDSLLGSYNEQFF.

This clonotype was observed at least ten times. This chain joins TRBV5-1 and TRBJ1-1, with no clear D. CDR1 and CDR2 (germline): SGHRS, YFSETQ. V was shortened by 1 base and J by 1 base, with 5 bases between the two germline ends. This CDR3 is 13 amino acids long. In nucleotides, the CDR3 is TGCGCCAGCAGCTTGCAACGGAACACTGAAGCTTTCTTT. Protein sequence: CASSLQRNTEAFF. Together with reference TRBV5-1 and TRBJ1-1, the CDR3 gives the full variable domain: KAGVTQTPRYLIKTRGQQVTLSCSPISGHRSVSWYQQTPGQGLQFLFEYFSETQRNKGNFPGRFSGRQFSNSRSEMNVSTLELGDSALYLCASSLQRNTEAFFGQGTRLTVV.

This sequence joins TRBV24-1 and TRBJ1-5, with no clear D. Trimming pared 10 bases from V and 6 bases from J, leaving 3 bases between. Germline V gives CDR1 KGHDR, CDR2 SFDVKD. The CDR3 runs to 9 residues. The CDR3 DNA follows: TGTGCCACGCCTCAGCCCCAGCATTTT. This translates into CATPQPQHF.

The rearrangement links TRBV6-2 or TRBV6-3 to TRBJ2-3, with 7 bases identical to TRBD1. With V trimmed by 2 bases and J by 2 bases, 13 bases remained unmatched. The CDR3 extends over 18 amino acids. CDR1 and CDR2 (germline): MNHEY, SVGEGT. The CDR3: CASSYRWTGRGITDTQYF. The DNA for the CDR3 is TGTGCCAGCAGTTACCGATGGACAGGTCGGGGAATCACAGATACGCAGTATTTT.

The chain employs TRBV20-1 and TRBJ1-4; D remains unclear. This CDR3 is built from 13 residues. Germline V lookup: CDR1 DFQATT, CDR2 SNEGSKA (reference sequence). The ends were cut back, 3 bases at V and 0 bases at J, with 5 bases in the middle. The CDR3, as DNA: TGCAGTGCTAGCCAGCCAACTAATGAAAAACTGTTTTTT. It translates to CSASQPTNEKLFF.

The chain couples TRBV5-1 to TRBJ1-2; 12 bases match TRBD1. Germline V gives CDR1 SGHRS, CDR2 YFSETQ. The ends lost 7 bases at V and 5 bases at J; junction bases unmatched: 9. The CDR3 covers 15 residues. CDR3 sequence: CASGSGTGGVYGYTF. As DNA, the CDR3 is TGCGCCAGCGGATCAGGGACAGGGGGCGTTTATGGCTACACCTTC.

In this sample, this clonotype turned up a few times. CDR3 DNA: TGTGCCAGCAGCTTGGTGCGGGACGTCTATGGCTACACCTTC. Its translation is CASSLVRDVYGYTF. V is TRBV5-6 and J is TRBJ1-2; perhaps TRBD1 as D (5 bases). The V gene lost 0 bases and the J gene lost 4 bases, with 10 bases spanning the gap. This CDR3 comprises 14 residues. The V gene's germline CDR1 is SGHDT and CDR2 YYEEEE.

This clonotype was detected a few times. This rearrangement joins TRBV2 to TRBJ1-6, with D possibly matching TRBD1 (5 bases). The CDR3 runs 12 residues. Germline V CDR1 and CDR2: SNHLY, FYNNEI. V gave up 10 bases and J gave up 5 bases, with 9 bases separating them. In DNA form, the CDR3 reads TGTGCCACCAGGGTAGATAATTCACCCCTCCACTTT. This encodes CATRVDNSPLHF.

The CDR3 loop is CATSRDYRGSGDTQYF. The CDR3 region has the DNA TGTGCCACCAGCAGAGACTATAGGGGTTCGGGAGATACGCAGTATTTT. This sequence joins TRBV15 and TRBJ2-3; weak D call: TRBD1 (5 bases). Trimming removed 0 bases at V and 5 bases at J, with 15 bases between. Germline V gene data show CDR1 as LNHNV and CDR2 as YYDKDF (reference sequence). This CDR3 is built from 16 residues. The full variable domain, in which reference TRBV15 and TRBJ2-3 provide the parts outside the CDR3, is DAMVIQNPRYQVTQFGKPVTLSCSQTLNHNVMYWYQQKSSQAPKLLFHYYDKDFNNEADTPDNFQSRRPNTSFCFLDIRSPGLGDTAMYLCATSRDYRGSGDTQYFGPGTRLTVL.

The chain couples TRBV12-3 or TRBV12-4 to TRBJ1-5; D remains ambiguous. The CDR3 length is 14 residues. The V and J ends lost 7 bases and 2 bases respectively, with 12 bases between them. DNA for the CDR3: TGTGCCAGCAATCCCACCGGTGGCAATCAGCCCCAGCATTTT. Translation gives CASNPTGGNQPQHF.

This clonotype occurred a few times. The chain employs TRBV7-8 and TRBJ2-2; D might be TRBD2 (5 bases). CDR1 is SGHVS and CDR2 is FQNEAQ in the germline V gene. The CDR3 runs 14 residues. V was cut by 5 bases and J by 6 bases, with 13 bases left in between. CDR3 in amino acids: CASSGMDFSGELFF. The CDR3 DNA sequence: TGTGCCAGCAGCGGTATGGACTTCTCCGGGGAGCTGTTTTTT.

This chain joins TRBV6-5 and TRBJ1-3; a weak D match, TRBD1 (5 bases). The V and J ends lost 6 bases and 7 bases respectively, with 16 bases between them. Germline CDR1 is MNHEY and CDR2 is SVGAGI. This CDR3 contains 14 residues. CDR3 DNA sequence: TGTGCCAGCAGCGACGGGACCCTGTCGAACACCATATATTTT. Its translation is CASSDGTLSNTIYF.

The chain combines TRBV9 with TRBJ2-1; 15 bases align to TRBD2. This CDR3 region has 15 residues. Trimming removed 4 bases from V and 10 bases from J; junction bases left unmatched: 6. CDR1 is SGDLS and CDR2 is YYNGEE in the germline V gene. CDR3 bases: TGTGCCAGCAGCTGGGGACTAGCGGGGGGCGGGGAGCAGTTCTTC. Its translation: CASSWGLAGGGEQFF.

The chain couples TRBV9 to TRBJ1-4; the match to TRBD1 covers 7 bases. Germline V gene sequence: CDR1 SGDLS, CDR2 YYNGEE. The CDR3 spans 14 residues. The junction had 4 bases not matched to a gene; V was cut back by 2 bases and J by 6 bases. CDR3 region: CASSVRQGDEKLFF. The CDR3 DNA sequence: TGTGCCAGCAGCGTGCGGCAGGGGGATGAAAAACTGTTTTTT.

The V and J genes are TRBV5-6 and TRBJ1-2; 8 nucleotides line up with TRBD1. The J segment lost 1 base and the V segment lost 4 bases, leaving 6 bases of the junction unmatched. The CDR3 is 15 amino acids. Germline loops: CDR1 SGHDT, CDR2 YYEEEE. CDR3: CASSMTGDLNYGYTF. In nucleotides, the CDR3 is TGTGCCAGCAGCATGACAGGGGACCTTAACTATGGCTACACCTTC. The full variable domain, its missing parts supplied by reference TRBV5-6 and TRBJ1-2, is DAGVTQSPTHLIKTRGQQVTLRCSPKSGHDTVSWYQQALGQGPQFIFQYYEEEERQRGNFPDRFSGHQFPNYSSELNVNALLLGDSALYLCASSMTGDLNYGYTFGSGTRLTVV.

This clonotype was detected a few times. The chain links TRBV4-1 to TRBJ1-4; D is undetermined. CDR1 is MGHRA and CDR2 is YSYEKL in the germline V gene. The V end lost 3 bases, the J end lost 8 bases, and 16 bases lay between the germline ends. This CDR3 is built from 15 residues. The CDR3 protein is CASSQAAGFGEKLFF. The CDR3 region has the DNA TGCGCCAGCAGCCAGGCGGCTGGATTTGGAGAAAAACTGTTTTTT.

V and J are TRBV28 and TRBJ2-5, with D possibly called TRBD1 or TRBD2 (7 bases each). Deletions cut 8 bases from V and 6 bases from J, with 16 bases between. The CDR3 is 13 amino acids. Per germline, CDR1 MDHEN and CDR2 SYDVKM. CDR3 nucleotides: TGTGCCAGCCTCGGACTAGGGGGCCAGACCCAGTACTTC. Residues: CASLGLGGQTQYF.

The CDR3 reads CASKQGANEKLFF. The CDR3 DNA reads TGTGCCAGCAAACAGGGTGCTAATGAAAAACTGTTTTTT. This chain connects TRBV6-6 to TRBJ1-4, with D possibly matching TRBD1 (6 bases). V was shortened by 7 bases and J by 3 bases, with 9 bases between the two germline ends. The CDR3 sequence is 13 residues long. CDR1 is MNHNY, CDR2 SVGAGI, per germline (reference sequence).

This clonotype was recorded at least ten times. The CDR3 DNA follows: TGTGCCAGCAGTCACAGGACGGAGGAGCAGTACGTC. Protein product: CASSHRTEEQYV. The chain combines TRBV12-3 or TRBV12-4 with TRBJ2-7, with D maybe TRBD1 (5 bases). CDR3 length equals 12 residues. V lost 5 bases, J lost 7 bases, and 12 bases lay in between.

The chain employs TRBV9 and TRBJ1-3, with D uncertain. CDR3 size: 13 residues. CDR1 is SGDLS and CDR2 is YYNGEE in the germline V gene. Trimming shortened V by 5 bases and J by 5 bases, and 11 bases separated the two germline ends. CDR3 in DNA: TGTGCCAGCAGTCCGGGCCTCCGAAACACCATATATTTT. Protein product: CASSPGLRNTIYF.